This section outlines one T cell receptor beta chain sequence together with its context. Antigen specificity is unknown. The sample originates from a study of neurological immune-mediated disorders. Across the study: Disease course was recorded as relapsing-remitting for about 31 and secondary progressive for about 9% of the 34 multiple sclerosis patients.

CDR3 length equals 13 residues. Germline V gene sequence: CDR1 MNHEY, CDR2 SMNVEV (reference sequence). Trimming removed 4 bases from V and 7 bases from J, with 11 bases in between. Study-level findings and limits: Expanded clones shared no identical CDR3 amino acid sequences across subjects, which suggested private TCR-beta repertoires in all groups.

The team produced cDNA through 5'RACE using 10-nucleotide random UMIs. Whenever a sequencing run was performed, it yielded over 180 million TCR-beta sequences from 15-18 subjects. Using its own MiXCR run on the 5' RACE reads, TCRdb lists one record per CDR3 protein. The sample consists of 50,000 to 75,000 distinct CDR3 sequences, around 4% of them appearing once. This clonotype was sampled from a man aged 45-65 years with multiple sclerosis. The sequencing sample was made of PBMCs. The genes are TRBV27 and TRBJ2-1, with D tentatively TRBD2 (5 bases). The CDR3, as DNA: TGTGCCAGCAGTTCGGGGATTGGGAATGAGCAGTTCTTC. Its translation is CASSSGIGNEQFF.